The TCR beta chain under discussion was sequenced for a study of CD8+ T cells in alopecia areata. Trimming took off 3 bases at V and 0 bases at J, with 8 bases between the two ends. The germline gives CDR1 ENHRY, CDR2 SYGVKD. The length of the CDR3 is 14 residues. The treatment here: oral pan-JAK inhibitor, 5-10 mg twice daily. Peripheral blood, together with lesional scalp punch biopsies, was collected from alopecia areata patients. Investigators isolated RNA and reverse transcribed it into cDNA to act as the sequencing template. Data came from immunoSEQ multiplex PCR; TCRdb stores just in-frame clones and leaves some out. Found here are around 150,000 clones, around three fifths of them singletons; the top ten hold around 0.91%.

This chain uses TRBV10-3 with TRBJ1-2; D perhaps matches TRBD1 (5 bases). This TCR derives from a human donor with alopecia areata. The sample was CD4+ T cells sorted from blood, taken at week 4, from a patient treated with tofacitinib. DNA of the CDR3: TGTGCCATCAGTGATGGGACGCCTAACTATGGCTACACCTTC. Its translation: CAISDGTPNYGYTF.